The next 30 T cell receptor beta chains were all read from a single sample in a study of early T cells in non-severe SARS-CoV-2 infection. Using its own MiXCR run on the 5' RACE reads, TCRdb lists one record per CDR3 protein. The table has more than 50,000 distinct CDR3 sequences, roughly 5.5% seen once. The sample taken for sequencing was whole blood. The receptors stem from an adult who was a healthcare worker with PCR-confirmed SARS-CoV-2 infection or an uninfected control (not recorded which).

This chain connects TRBV6-4 to TRBJ2-1; maybe TRBD2 (6 bases). CDR1 is MRHNA, CDR2 SNTAGT, per germline. V lost 5 bases to trimming and J lost 3 bases, with 11 bases between them. The CDR3 consists of 14 residues. The CDR3 reads CASSSSGVYNEQFF. CDR3 nucleotide sequence: TGTGCCAGCAGTAGTAGCGGAGTCTACAATGAGCAGTTCTTC.

This clonotype has at least ten counts. CDR3 in amino acids: CASSSGSSYEQYF. The DNA of the CDR3 is TGTGCCAGCTCATCCGGTAGCTCCTACGAGCAGTACTTC. The chain is built from TRBV18 and TRBJ2-7; D remains ambiguous. V was trimmed by 5 bases and J by 0 bases, leaving 8 bases between them. Germline loops: CDR1 KGHSH, CDR2 LQKENI. The CDR3 has 13 amino acids. The full variable domain, with the rest looked up from reference TRBV18 and TRBJ2-7, is NAGVMQNPRHLVRRRGQEARLRCSPMKGHSHVYWYRQLPEEGLKFMVYLQKENIIDESGMPKERFSAEFPKEGPSILRIQQVVRGDSAAYFCASSSGSSYEQYFGPGTRLTVT.

The chain joins TRBV7-8 to TRBJ2-3, with TRBD1 matching over 10 bases. The CDR3 loop spans 18 amino acids. The germline CDR1 and CDR2 sequences are SGHVS and FQNEAQ. With 5 bases clipped from V and 0 bases from J, the junction kept 11 bases outside the gene matches. The chain's CDR3 is CASSRWGQGSSSTDTQYF. CDR3 nucleotide sequence: TGTGCCAGCAGCCGTTGGGGACAGGGGAGTTCTAGCACAGATACGCAGTATTTT.

The gene calls are TRBV14 and TRBJ1-1; D call uncertain. Trimming left V 0 bases short and J 10 bases short, with 18 bases between. This CDR3 contains 15 residues. The germline V gene encodes CDR1 SGHDN and CDR2 FVKESK. The CDR3 sequence: CASSQDSDWMVRAFF. CDR3 nucleotide sequence: TGTGCCAGCAGCCAAGATTCCGACTGGATGGTTCGAGCTTTCTTT.

This clonotype was recorded at least ten times. The chain has TRBV20-1 and TRBJ1-4; 7 bases fit TRBD1. The trim removed 5 bases at V and 4 bases at J, leaving 13 bases unmatched. The CDR3 is 16 amino acids. Germline-derived CDR1 and CDR2 are DFQATT and SNEGSKA (reference sequence). This CDR3 reads CSAEGPGGLGNEKLFF. The CDR3 coding sequence is TGCAGTGCTGAGGGCCCAGGGGGGCTAGGTAATGAAAAACTGTTTTTT.

This clonotype occurred many times. The rearrangement links TRBV27 to TRBJ1-4; D remains ambiguous. This CDR3 has 11 amino acids. Germline values: CDR1 MNHEY, CDR2 SMNVEV (reference sequence). V gave up 6 bases and J gave up 5 bases, with 4 bases separating them. CDR3 DNA: TGTGCCAGCAGCCAAAATGAAAAACTGTTTTTT. Translating it yields CASSQNEKLFF.

This clonotype was seen many times. J is TRBJ1-2 and V is TRBV5-4, with 12 bases matching TRBD1. From germline, CDR1 is SGHNT and CDR2 YYREEE (reference sequence). The CDR3 covers 15 residues. J lost 4 bases, V lost 5 bases, and 6 bases had no gene match. The CDR3 DNA reads as TGTGCCAGCAGACCGGGACAGGGGGCTGGCTATGGCTACACCTTC. Encoded protein: CASRPGQGAGYGYTF.

Points on this clonotype: The conserved phenylalanine or tryptophan is not found at the CDR3 terminus, so this likely reflects a read error. The genes are TRBV5-1 and TRBJ2-5; 13 nucleotides match TRBD2. V shed 2 bases, J shed 2 bases, and the junction held 6 bases outside the gene matches. The length of the CDR3 is 17 residues. Per germline, CDR1 SGHRS and CDR2 YFSETQ. The CDR3 sequence is CASSFRLAGGIQETQYL. The CDR3 DNA follows: TGCGCCAGCAGCTTCAGACTAGCGGGGGGCATACAAGAGACCCAGTACCTC.

This clonotype was counted at least ten times. The chain recombines TRBV29-1 with TRBJ2-1; 10 nucleotides match TRBD2. Germline lookup yields CDR1 SQVTM and CDR2 ANQGSEA. This CDR3 is built from 16 residues. The V gene end was trimmed by 5 bases and the J gene end by 0 bases; junction bases not matched to a gene: 7. This CDR3 reads CSVLAGVTPSYNEQFF. As DNA, the CDR3 is TGCAGCGTTCTAGCGGGAGTGACCCCCTCCTACAATGAGCAGTTCTTC.

At least ten counts were recorded for this clonotype. The gene calls are TRBV20-1 and TRBJ2-3; a possible D gene is TRBD2 (6 bases). V dropped 2 bases and J dropped 6 bases, with 18 bases sitting between them. Germline V gene data show CDR1 as DFQATT and CDR2 as SNEGSKA (reference sequence). This CDR3 spans 15 amino acids. The CDR3 spells CSARPRRASGDTQYF. CDR3 sequence (DNA): TGCAGTGCTAGACCCCGGAGGGCCTCAGGGGATACGCAGTATTTT.

V and J are TRBV5-1 and TRBJ2-5, with TRBD1 as a possible D gene (6 bases). The V and J ends lost 4 bases and 5 bases respectively, with 12 bases between them. Germline V gives CDR1 SGHRS, CDR2 YFSETQ. CDR3 length: 13 residues. The CDR3 bases are TGCGCCAGCAGCCCCCAGGGGTTGGAGACCCAGTACTTC. Its translation: CASSPQGLETQYF. Using reference TRBV5-1 and TRBJ2-5 for the parts outside the CDR3, the full variable domain is KAGVTQTPRYLIKTRGQQVTLSCSPISGHRSVSWYQQTPGQGLQFLFEYFSETQRNKGNFPGRFSGRQFSNSRSEMNVSTLELGDSALYLCASSPQGLETQYFGPGTRLLVL.

This clonotype has a handful of counts. The gene calls are TRBV19 and TRBJ2-1; 9 positions agree with TRBD2. Germline V CDR1 and CDR2: LNHDA, SQIVND (reference sequence). CDR3 size: 18 residues. J lost 0 bases, V lost 5 bases, and 11 bases had no gene match. In DNA, the CDR3 is TGTGCCAGTAGTCACCGGACTAGCGTCCTTCTCTCCTACAATGAGCAGTTCTTC. It encodes CASSHRTSVLLSYNEQFF.

This clonotype was seen a few times. J is TRBJ2-1 and V is TRBV6-5; TRBD2 is a possible D gene (6 bases). Germline-derived CDR1 and CDR2 are MNHEY and SVGAGI. This CDR3 is 13 amino acids long. Trimming shortened V by 10 bases and J by 1 base, and 11 bases separated the two germline ends. Written as DNA, the CDR3 is TGTGCCACCTGGAGGGGTTCCTACAATGAGCAGTTCTTC. This codes for CATWRGSYNEQFF.

This clonotype was counted ten times or more. The genes are TRBV20-1 and TRBJ2-2; D might be TRBD2 (6 bases). The CDR3 runs 16 residues. Trimming stripped 4 bases from V and 5 bases from J, with 20 bases between. Germline V CDR1 and CDR2: DFQATT, SNEGSKA (reference sequence). The CDR3 sequence is CSATRRGTLGTGELFF. The CDR3 region has the DNA TGCAGTGCTACTCGGCGGGGAACTCTTGGGACCGGGGAGCTGTTTTTT.

This clonotype was recorded many times. The chain carries TRBV7-9 and TRBJ1-2; TRBD1 might be the D (5 bases). Trimming stripped 3 bases from V and 2 bases from J, with 10 bases between. The CDR3 length is 14 residues. The germline CDR1 and CDR2 sequences are SEHNR and FQNEAQ (reference sequence). This chain's CDR3 is CASSFLSGNYGYTF. The DNA of the CDR3 is TGTGCCAGCAGCTTCCTATCAGGGAACTATGGCTACACCTTC. Full variable domain (outside the CDR3, taken from reference TRBV7-9 and TRBJ1-2): DTGVSQNPRHKITKRGQNVTFRCDPISEHNRLYWYRQTLGQGPEFLTYFQNEAQLEKSRLLSDRFSAERPKGSFSTLEIQRTEQGDSAMYLCASSFLSGNYGYTFGSGTRLTVV.

This clonotype occurred many times. V is TRBV12-5 and J is TRBJ1-5; D ambiguous. The germline V and J ends were trimmed by 2 bases and 4 bases, with 18 bases remaining between them. This CDR3 is built from 17 residues. Per germline, CDR1 LGHNT and CDR2 FRNRAP. This chain's CDR3 is CASGLLTPVRDNQPQHF. The CDR3 coding sequence is TGTGCTAGTGGTTTGCTCACTCCTGTGAGGGATAATCAGCCCCAGCATTTT.

At least ten counts were recorded for this clonotype. The chain uses TRBV5-1 and TRBJ2-4; TRBD1 aligns across 8 bases. V lost 4 bases and J lost 9; bases outside the gene matches: 12. CDR1 and CDR2 from the germline V gene are SGHRS and YFSETQ. The CDR3 covers 15 residues. The CDR3 sequence: CASSRELTGAGIQYF. For the CDR3, the DNA is TGCGCCAGCAGCCGAGAATTGACAGGGGCGGGCATTCAGTACTTC.

Many counts were recorded for this clonotype. The chain couples TRBV6-5 to TRBJ1-2; D possibly corresponds to TRBD1 (5 bases). The CDR3 length is 14 residues. Germline assignment: CDR1 MNHEY and CDR2 SVGAGI. Trimming took off 4 bases at V and 4 bases at J, with 13 bases between the two ends. The CDR3 is CASSWGRSGYGYTF. The DNA of the CDR3 is TGTGCCAGCAGTTGGGGCAGAAGCGGCTATGGCTACACCTTC.

The rearrangement joins TRBV30 to TRBJ1-1; D uncertain. The CDR3 extends over 11 amino acids. Germline lookup yields CDR1 GTSNPN and CDR2 SVGIG (reference sequence). V gave up 5 bases and J gave up 4 bases, with 8 bases separating them. CDR3 sequence: CAWGLSTEAFF. For the CDR3, the DNA is TGTGCCTGGGGGCTCTCCACTGAAGCTTTCTTT.

This clonotype was picked up a small number of times. The CDR3 DNA follows: TGCGCCAGCAATCAGCGGGCGAGCTCTGGGGCCAACGTCCTGACTTTC. It encodes CASNQRASSGANVLTF. V is TRBV5-1 and J is TRBJ2-6; TRBD2 might be the D (6 bases). CDR3 length: 16 residues. Germline loops: CDR1 SGHRS, CDR2 YFSETQ. Trimming removed 6 bases from V and 0 bases from J, with 13 bases in between.

V is TRBV7-2 and J is TRBJ2-3; TRBD2 aligns across 11 bases. This CDR3 contains 17 residues. Germline V CDR1 and CDR2: SGHTA, FQGNSA. J gave up 3 bases and V 2 bases, and 7 bases lay outside the gene matches. The CDR3: CASSLTTSGGGTDTQYF. In DNA, the CDR3 is TGTGCCAGCAGCTTAACTACTAGCGGGGGTGGAACAGATACGCAGTATTTT.

This clonotype was observed many times. The chain is built from TRBV20-1 and TRBJ1-1; D is unresolved. This CDR3 is 11 amino acids long. Germline CDR1 is DFQATT and CDR2 is SNEGSKA (reference sequence). V was cut by 5 bases and J by 2 bases, with 6 bases left in between. The CDR3 protein is CSAVLNTEAFF. Here the CDR3 DNA reads TGCAGTGCTGTACTTAACACTGAAGCTTTCTTT.

The chain employs TRBV5-1 and TRBJ2-7; D gene ambiguous. V was trimmed by 4 bases and J by 0 bases, leaving 14 bases between them. CDR3 size: 15 residues. In germline, CDR1 is SGHRS, CDR2 YFSETQ. The chain's CDR3 is CASSPLDGSSYEQYF. In DNA, the CDR3 is TGCGCCAGCAGCCCCTTGGACGGAAGCTCCTACGAGCAGTACTTC. The full variable domain, with the rest looked up from reference TRBV5-1 and TRBJ2-7, is KAGVTQTPRYLIKTRGQQVTLSCSPISGHRSVSWYQQTPGQGLQFLFEYFSETQRNKGNFPGRFSGRQFSNSRSEMNVSTLELGDSALYLCASSPLDGSSYEQYFGPGTRLTVT.

This clonotype was detected many times. The chain has TRBV20-1 and TRBJ2-3; D gene ambiguous. The length of the CDR3 is 15 residues. CDR1 and CDR2 from the germline V gene are DFQATT and SNEGSKA (reference sequence). The V end was cut by 3 bases, the J end by 0 bases, with 13 bases between. CDR3 sequence: CSASLGFGSTDTQYF. The DNA of the CDR3 is TGCAGTGCTAGTCTGGGTTTCGGCAGCACAGATACGCAGTATTTT.

This clonotype has a count of ten or more. V is TRBV15 and J is TRBJ2-1, with D tentatively TRBD2 (5 bases). The V end was cut by 7 bases, the J end by 10 bases, with 14 bases between. This CDR3 spans 12 amino acids. Germline V gene sequence: CDR1 LNHNV, CDR2 YYDKDF (reference sequence). The CDR3 loop is CATMSVEGEQFF. The DNA for the CDR3 is TGTGCCACCATGTCGGTCGAGGGAGAGCAGTTCTTC. Looking up the rest from reference TRBV15 and TRBJ2-1 gives the full variable domain: DAMVIQNPRYQVTQFGKPVTLSCSQTLNHNVMYWYQQKSSQAPKLLFHYYDKDFNNEADTPDNFQSRRPNTSFCFLDIRSPGLGDTAMYLCATMSVEGEQFFGPGTRLTVL.

This clonotype was found many times. V gene TRBV6-5 combines with J gene TRBJ2-3; no reliable D call. The CDR3 is 14 amino acids. Germline V lookup: CDR1 MNHEY, CDR2 SVGAGI. Trimming stripped 8 bases from V and 4 bases from J, with 16 bases between. The CDR3 DNA is TGTGCCAGCCGGGTTCCGCACACCCCAGATACGCAGTATTTT. Protein: CASRVPHTPDTQYF.

This clonotype was seen many times. This sequence joins TRBV5-1 and TRBJ2-7; a weak D match, TRBD2 (6 bases). This CDR3 is 14 amino acids long. In germline, CDR1 is SGHRS, CDR2 YFSETQ. V gave up 2 bases and J gave up 7 bases, with 16 bases separating them. DNA of the CDR3: TGCGCCAGCAGCTTTCCCGGCGGGACCGGGGAGCAGTACTTC. Translating it yields CASSFPGGTGEQYF.

The rearrangement joins TRBV7-3 to TRBJ2-1, with 10 nucleotides matching TRBD2. Germline CDR1 is SGHTA and CDR2 is FQGTGA. The CDR3 is 15 amino acids. Trimming removed 4 bases from V and 5 bases from J; junction bases left unmatched: 5. The CDR3 loop reads CASSYRLAGHNEQFF. CDR3 bases: TGTGCCAGCAGCTACAGACTAGCGGGCCACAATGAGCAGTTCTTC.

This clonotype was found many times. This chain links TRBV11-2 with TRBJ2-1, with D uncertain. The CDR3 is 14 amino acids. Looked up from germline, CDR1 is SGHAT and CDR2 is FQNNGV. V was cut by 3 bases and J by 6 bases, with 12 bases left in between. The CDR3 DNA sequence: TGTGCCAGCAGCTTTTTTGCCGCCGGCAATGAGCAGTTCTTC. Protein: CASSFFAAGNEQFF.

The gene calls are TRBV7-2 and TRBJ2-7; no clear D gene. Per the germline V gene, CDR1 is SGHTA and CDR2 is FQGNSA. CDR3 size: 14 residues. The V end was cut by 1 base, the J end by 6 bases, with 13 bases between. CDR3 protein: CASSLGLATPEQYF. As DNA, the CDR3 is TGTGCCAGCAGCTTAGGGTTAGCCACCCCCGAGCAGTACTTC.